The subject of this entry is one T cell receptor (beta chain). Its antigen is undetermined. Germline V gives CDR1 MDHEN, CDR2 SYDVKM. The V and J ends lost 3 bases and 6 bases respectively, with 11 bases between them. The CDR3 is 14 amino acids. TCRdb reprocessed the reads via MiXCR and lists one record per CDR3 protein. Among around 770,000 distinct CDR3 sequences listed, around 29% were seen once. The source of the sample is a study of T cell repertoires in cytomegalovirus infection. Whole-study context: Recently identified HLA-C-restricted CMV epitopes and well-studied HLA-B-restricted CMV epitopes were used by the study. Indications came from public TCR beta signatures; they pointed to CMV infection and to a matching HLA type.

Regarding the study as a whole: Across the ex vivo response, the dominant clonotypes were HLA-C-restricted CMV-specific TCR beta clonotypes. The cumulative frequency of public TCR beta families distinguished individuals who carried CMV together with the relevant HLA.

Sequencing used cultured CD8+ T cells from PBMCs, obtained from culture after CMV antigen stimulation. The TCR sequence derives from a human donor in good health (CMV status not recorded). Some clones in this sample may be carry-over from other donors' samples. The chain is built from TRBV28 and TRBJ2-2; D gene ambiguous. DNA for the CDR3: TGTGCCAGCAGTTTCCACAGTGGGGCCGGGGAGCTGTTTTTT. The encoded protein is CASSFHSGAGELFF.